The source of this T cell receptor beta chain is a study of blood T cell repertoires in COVID-19. Across the study: Sites across the United States, Italy and Spain contributed samples from acute and convalescent COVID-19.

This CDR3 has 14 residues. The germline V and J ends were trimmed by 4 bases and 5 bases, with 12 bases remaining between them. CDR1 is LGHDT, CDR2 YNNKEL, per germline (reference sequence). Original processing methods: Reference gene primer amplification gave nucleated cell count estimates. Here immunoSEQ multiplex PCR was the method, and the copy in TCRdb shows in-frame clones only, minus some. The V and J calls and clone size come from that table; D and trimming were worked out from the DNA. The table lists around 72,000 clones, about 82% of them singletons, with 1.8% in the top ten. The sample comprised peripheral blood. The receptor was isolated from a woman aged 60-70 years with acute or convalescent COVID-19. The genes are TRBV3-1 (or the pseudogene TRBV3-2) and TRBJ1-5; D not resolved. CDR3 protein: CASSPWTGDQPQHF. In DNA, the CDR3 is TGTGCCAGCAGCCCGTGGACGGGAGATCAGCCCCAGCATTTT.